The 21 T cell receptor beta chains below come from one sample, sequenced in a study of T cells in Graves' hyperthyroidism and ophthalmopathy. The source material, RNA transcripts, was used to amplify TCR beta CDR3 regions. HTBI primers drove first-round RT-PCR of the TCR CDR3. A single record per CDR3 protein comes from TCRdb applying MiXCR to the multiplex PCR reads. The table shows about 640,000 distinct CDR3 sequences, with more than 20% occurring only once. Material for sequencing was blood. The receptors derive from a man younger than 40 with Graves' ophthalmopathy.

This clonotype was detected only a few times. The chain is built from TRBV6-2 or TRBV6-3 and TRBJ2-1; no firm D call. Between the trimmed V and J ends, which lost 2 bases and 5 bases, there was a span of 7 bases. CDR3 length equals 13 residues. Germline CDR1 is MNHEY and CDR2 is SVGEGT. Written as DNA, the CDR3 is TGTGCCAGCAGTTACGCCAGTAACAATGAGCAGTTCTTC. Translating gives CASSYASNNEQFF.

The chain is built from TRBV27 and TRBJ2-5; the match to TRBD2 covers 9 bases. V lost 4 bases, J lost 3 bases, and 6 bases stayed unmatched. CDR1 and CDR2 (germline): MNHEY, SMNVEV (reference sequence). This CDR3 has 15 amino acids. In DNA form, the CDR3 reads TGTGCCAGCAGTTCGTCGACTAGCGGTAAAGAGACCCAGTACTTC. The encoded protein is CASSSSTSGKETQYF.

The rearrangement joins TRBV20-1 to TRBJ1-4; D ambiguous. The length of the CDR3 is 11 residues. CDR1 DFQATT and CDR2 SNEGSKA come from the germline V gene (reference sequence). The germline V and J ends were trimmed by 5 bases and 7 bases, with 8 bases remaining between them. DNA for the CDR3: TGCAGTGCTCCGGACTTTGAAAAACTGTTTTTT. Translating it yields CSAPDFEKLFF.

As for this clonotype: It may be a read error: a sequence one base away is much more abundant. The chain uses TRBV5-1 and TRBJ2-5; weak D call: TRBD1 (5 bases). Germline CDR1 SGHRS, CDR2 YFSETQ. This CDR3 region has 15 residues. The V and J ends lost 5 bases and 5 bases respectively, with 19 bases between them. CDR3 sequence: CASSSETLGLETQYF. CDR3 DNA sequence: TGCGCCAGCAGTTCCGAGACATTGGGGCTGGAGACCCAGTACTTC.

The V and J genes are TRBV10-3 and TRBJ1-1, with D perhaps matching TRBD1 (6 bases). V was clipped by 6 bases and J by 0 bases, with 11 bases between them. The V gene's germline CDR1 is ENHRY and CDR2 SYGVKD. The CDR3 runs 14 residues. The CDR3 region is CAISPDRMNTEAFF. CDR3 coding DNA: TGTGCCATCAGCCCCGACAGGATGAACACTGAAGCTTTCTTT.

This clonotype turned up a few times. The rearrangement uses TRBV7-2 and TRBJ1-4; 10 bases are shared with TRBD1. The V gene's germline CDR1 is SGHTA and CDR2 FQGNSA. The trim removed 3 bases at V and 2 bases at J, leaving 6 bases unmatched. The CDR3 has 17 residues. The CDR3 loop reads CASSFWDRGTTNEKLFF. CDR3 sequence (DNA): TGTGCCAGCAGCTTTTGGGACAGGGGAACTACTAATGAAAAACTGTTTTTT.

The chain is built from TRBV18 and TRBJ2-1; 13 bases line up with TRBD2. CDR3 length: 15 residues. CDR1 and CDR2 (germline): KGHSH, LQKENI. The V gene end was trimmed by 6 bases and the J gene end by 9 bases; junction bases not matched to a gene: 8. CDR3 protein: CASSRTSGRWGEQFF. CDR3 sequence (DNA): TGTGCCAGCTCCCGGACTAGCGGGAGATGGGGTGAGCAGTTCTTC.

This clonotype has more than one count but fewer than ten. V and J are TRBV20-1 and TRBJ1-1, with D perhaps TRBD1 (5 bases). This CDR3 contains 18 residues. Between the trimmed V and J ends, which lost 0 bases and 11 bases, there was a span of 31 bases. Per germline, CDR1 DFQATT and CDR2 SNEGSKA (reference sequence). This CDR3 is CSARDWLSSADSQLRAFF. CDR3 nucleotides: TGCAGTGCTAGAGATTGGCTATCATCGGCAGACAGCCAGCTTCGTGCTTTCTTT.

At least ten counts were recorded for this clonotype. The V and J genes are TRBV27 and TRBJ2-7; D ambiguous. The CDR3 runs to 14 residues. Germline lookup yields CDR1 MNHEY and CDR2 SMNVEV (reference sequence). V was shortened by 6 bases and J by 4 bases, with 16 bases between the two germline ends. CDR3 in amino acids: CASSLGIRKYEQYF. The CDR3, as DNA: TGTGCCAGCAGCCTTGGGATTAGAAAATACGAGCAGTACTTC.

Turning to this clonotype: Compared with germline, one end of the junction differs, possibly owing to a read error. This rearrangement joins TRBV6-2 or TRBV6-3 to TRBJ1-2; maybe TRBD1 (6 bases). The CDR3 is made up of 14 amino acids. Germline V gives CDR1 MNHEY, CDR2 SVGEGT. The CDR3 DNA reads TGTGCCAGCAGTTCGTCGACAGGAAGCTATGGCTACTCCTTC. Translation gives CASSSSTGSYGYSF.

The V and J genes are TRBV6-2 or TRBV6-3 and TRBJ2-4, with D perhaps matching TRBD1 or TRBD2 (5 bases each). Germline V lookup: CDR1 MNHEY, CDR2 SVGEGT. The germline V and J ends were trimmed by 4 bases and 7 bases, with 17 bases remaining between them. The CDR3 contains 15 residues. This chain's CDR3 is CASSFATRGRNIQYF. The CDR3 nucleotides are TGTGCCAGCAGTTTCGCCACTAGGGGCAGGAACATTCAGTACTTC.

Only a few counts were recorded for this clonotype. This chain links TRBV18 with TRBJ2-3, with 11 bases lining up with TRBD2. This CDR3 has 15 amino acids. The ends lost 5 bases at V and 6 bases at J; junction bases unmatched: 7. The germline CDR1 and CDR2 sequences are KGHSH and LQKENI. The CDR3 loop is CASSSGTSGLDTQYF. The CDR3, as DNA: TGTGCCAGCTCATCCGGGACTAGCGGCTTGGATACGCAGTATTTT.

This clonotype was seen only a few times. The CDR3 is CASSSDQAYEQYF. CDR3 in DNA: TGTGCCAGCAGTTCGGATCAGGCCTACGAGCAGTACTTC. This chain connects TRBV27 to TRBJ2-7, with D unclear. CDR1 and CDR2 from the germline V gene are MNHEY and SMNVEV (reference sequence). The CDR3 has 13 residues. V lost 4 bases to trimming and J lost 2 bases, with 9 bases between them.

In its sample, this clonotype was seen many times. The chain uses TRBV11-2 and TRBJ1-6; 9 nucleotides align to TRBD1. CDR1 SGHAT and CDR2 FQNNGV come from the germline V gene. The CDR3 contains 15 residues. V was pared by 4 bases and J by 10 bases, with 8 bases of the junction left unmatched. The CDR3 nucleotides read TGTGCCAGCAGCTCGCGGACAGGGGTAGGATCACCCCTCCACTTT. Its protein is CASSSRTGVGSPLHF.

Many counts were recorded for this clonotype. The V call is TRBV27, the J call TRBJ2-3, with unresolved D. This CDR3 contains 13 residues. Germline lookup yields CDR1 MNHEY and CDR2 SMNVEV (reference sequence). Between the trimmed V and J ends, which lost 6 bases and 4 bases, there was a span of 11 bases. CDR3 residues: CASSLGWADTQYF. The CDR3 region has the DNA TGTGCCAGCAGCCTAGGGTGGGCAGATACGCAGTATTTT.

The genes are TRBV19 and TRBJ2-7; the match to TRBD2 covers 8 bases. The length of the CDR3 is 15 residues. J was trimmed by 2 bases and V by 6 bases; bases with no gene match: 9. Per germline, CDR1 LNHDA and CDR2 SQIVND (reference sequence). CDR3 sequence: CASRYSGRVTYEQYF. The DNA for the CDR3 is TGTGCCAGTAGGTACTCCGGGAGGGTGACCTACGAGCAGTACTTC. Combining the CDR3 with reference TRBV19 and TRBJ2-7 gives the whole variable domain DGGITQSPKYLFRKEGQNVTLSCEQNLNHDAMYWYRQDPGQGLRLIYYSQIVNDFQKGDIAEGYSVSREKKESFPLTVTSAQKNPTAFYLCASRYSGRVTYEQYFGPGTRLTVT.

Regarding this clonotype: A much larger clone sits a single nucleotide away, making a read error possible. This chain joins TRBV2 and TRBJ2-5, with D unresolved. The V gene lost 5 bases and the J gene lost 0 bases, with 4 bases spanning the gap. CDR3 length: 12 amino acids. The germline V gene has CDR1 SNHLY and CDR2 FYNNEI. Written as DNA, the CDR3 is TGTGCCAGCAGTAACAACCAAGAGACCCAGTACTTC. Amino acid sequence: CASSNNQETQYF.

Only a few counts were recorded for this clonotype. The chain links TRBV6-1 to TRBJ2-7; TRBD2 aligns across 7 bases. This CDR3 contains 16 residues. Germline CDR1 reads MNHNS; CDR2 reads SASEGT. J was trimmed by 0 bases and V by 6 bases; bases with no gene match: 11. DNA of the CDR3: TGTGCCAGCAGCCGAAAGCGGGACTTAAGCTCCTACGAGCAGTACTTC. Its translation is CASSRKRDLSSYEQYF.

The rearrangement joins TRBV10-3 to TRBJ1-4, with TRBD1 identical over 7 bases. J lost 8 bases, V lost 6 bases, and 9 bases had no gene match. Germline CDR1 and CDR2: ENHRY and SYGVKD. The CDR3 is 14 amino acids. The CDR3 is CAISKDRDGEKLFF. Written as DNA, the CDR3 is TGTGCCATCAGCAAAGACAGGGATGGGGAAAAACTGTTTTTT.

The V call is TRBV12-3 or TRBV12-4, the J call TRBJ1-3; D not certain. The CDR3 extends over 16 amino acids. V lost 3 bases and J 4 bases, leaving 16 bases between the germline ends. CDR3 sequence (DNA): TGTGCCAGCAGTTTTCTCCGATTCGACGCCGGAAACACCATATATTTT. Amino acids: CASSFLRFDAGNTIYF.

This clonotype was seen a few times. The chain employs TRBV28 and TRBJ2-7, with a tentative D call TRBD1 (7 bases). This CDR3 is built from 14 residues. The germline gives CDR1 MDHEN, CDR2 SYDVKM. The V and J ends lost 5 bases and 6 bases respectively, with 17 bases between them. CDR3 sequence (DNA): TGTGCCAGCAGTCCGCCCTCTCAGGGGGGCGAGCAGTACTTC. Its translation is CASSPPSQGGEQYF.